This T cell receptor beta chain was identified in a study of blood T cells in healthy people across ages. Findings and caveats of the study: A roughly linear age-dependent decrease characterized TCR beta diversity per million T cells.

A second 7 to 11 cycle PCR used barcoded and J-beta primers. Every sample gave at least 3 million paired-end reads containing CDR3. One entry per CDR3 protein, called by TCRdb with MiXCR from the 5' RACE reads. The sample contains 750,000 to 950,000 distinct CDR3 sequences, roughly 24% of which appear only once. A minimum of 6 million PBMCs was isolated per sample. Total RNA extraction produced at least 5 micrograms (per sample) for the study. Comments on this clonotype: The target antigen is unknown.

This CDR3 spans 14 amino acids. From germline, CDR1 is MDHEN and CDR2 SYDVKM. V was cut by 6 bases and J by 7 bases, with 15 bases left in between. The sample was also linked to a second study, of T cells of mothers and their children.

The TCR comes from a boy younger than 18 in good health. The rearrangement joins TRBV28 to TRBJ1-4, with a tentative D call TRBD1 (6 bases). The specimen sequenced was blood. CDR3 region: CASSPGQSFEKLFF. The CDR3 coding sequence is TGTGCCAGCAGCCCTGGACAGAGCTTTGAAAAACTGTTTTTT.